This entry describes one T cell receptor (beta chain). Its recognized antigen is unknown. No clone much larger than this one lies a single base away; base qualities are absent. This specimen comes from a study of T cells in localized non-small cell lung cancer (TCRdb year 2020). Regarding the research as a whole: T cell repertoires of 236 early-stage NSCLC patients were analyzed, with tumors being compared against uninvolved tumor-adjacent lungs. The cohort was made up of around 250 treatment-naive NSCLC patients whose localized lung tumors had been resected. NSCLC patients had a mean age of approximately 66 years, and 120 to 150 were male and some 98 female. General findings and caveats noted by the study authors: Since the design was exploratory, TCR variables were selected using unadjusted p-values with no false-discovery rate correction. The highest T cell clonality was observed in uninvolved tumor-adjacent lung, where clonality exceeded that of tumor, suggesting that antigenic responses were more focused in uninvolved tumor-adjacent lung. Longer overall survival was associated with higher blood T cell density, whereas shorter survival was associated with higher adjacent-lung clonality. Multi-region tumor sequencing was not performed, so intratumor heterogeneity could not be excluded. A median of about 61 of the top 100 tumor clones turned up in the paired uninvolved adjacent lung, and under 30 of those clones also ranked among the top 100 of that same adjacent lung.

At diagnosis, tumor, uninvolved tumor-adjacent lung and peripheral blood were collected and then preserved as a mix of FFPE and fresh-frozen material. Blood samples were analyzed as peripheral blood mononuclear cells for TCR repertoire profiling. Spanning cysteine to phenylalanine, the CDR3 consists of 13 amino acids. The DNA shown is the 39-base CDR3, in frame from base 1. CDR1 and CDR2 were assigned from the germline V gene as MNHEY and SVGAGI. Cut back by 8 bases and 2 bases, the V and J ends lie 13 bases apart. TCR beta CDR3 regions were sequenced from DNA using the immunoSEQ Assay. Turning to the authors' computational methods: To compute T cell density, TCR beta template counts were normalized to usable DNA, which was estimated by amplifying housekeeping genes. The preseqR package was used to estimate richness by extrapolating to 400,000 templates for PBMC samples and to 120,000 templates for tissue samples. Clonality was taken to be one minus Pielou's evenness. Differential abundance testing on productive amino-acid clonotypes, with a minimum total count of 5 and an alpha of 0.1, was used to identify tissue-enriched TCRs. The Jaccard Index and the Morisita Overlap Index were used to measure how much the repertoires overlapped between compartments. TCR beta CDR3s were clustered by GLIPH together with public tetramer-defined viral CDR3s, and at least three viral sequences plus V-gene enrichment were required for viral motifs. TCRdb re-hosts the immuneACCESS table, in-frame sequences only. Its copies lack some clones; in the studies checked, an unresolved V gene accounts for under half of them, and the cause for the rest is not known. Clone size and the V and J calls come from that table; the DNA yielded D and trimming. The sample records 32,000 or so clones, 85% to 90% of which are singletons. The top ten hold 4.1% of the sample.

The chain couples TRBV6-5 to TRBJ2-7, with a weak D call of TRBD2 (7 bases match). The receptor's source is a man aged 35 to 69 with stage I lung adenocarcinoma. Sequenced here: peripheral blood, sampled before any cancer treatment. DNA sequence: TGTGCCAGCGCCGGGGAGGGGGCCTACGAGCAGTACTTC. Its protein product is CASAGEGAYEQYF.